This TCR beta chain appears in the sequencing data of a study of blood T cell repertoires in COVID-19 (dated by TCRdb to the early 2020s). Study-wide context: Samples covering the acute and convalescent phases of COVID-19 were provided by collaborators in the United States, Italy and Spain. Deeply sampled blood TCRbeta repertoires from subjects exposed to, actively infected with, or recovered from COVID-19 were included in the dataset. Where available, HLA class I and class II types were obtained from metadata supplied by the sample provider rather than from assay-based typing. The material from the prospective study consisted of cDNA or gDNA derived from T cells, B-cell-depleted T cells, or PBMCs. A de-identified subject ID, COVID-19 status, age in years and sex were almost always included in the sample metadata. The repertoires were made available in a free public database intended to serve as a resource for research on the immune response to SARS-CoV-2. Samples were obtained from the ongoing ImmuneRACE study (first 160 participants) and from over a thousand subjects provided by 6 global collaborators. The paper's findings and limits, for the study overall: The amount of clinical and demographic metadata varied by source and participant and was provided uncurated.

TCRbeta CDR3 regions were amplified from genomic DNA using the immunoSEQ Assay, a bias-controlled multiplex PCR. In the source study's methods: Nucleated cell counts per sample were estimated from amplification of reference gene primers within the assay. To quantify the absolute abundance of each unique TCRbeta CDR3 rearrangement, sequence reads were collapsed and filtered. Productive Simpson clonality was computed per sample as the square root of Simpson's diversity index over productive rearrangements. Not all clones reach the TCRdb copy of this immuneACCESS table, which keeps in-frame sequences only. Checked studies attribute under half of the gap to unresolved V genes and leave the rest unexplained. V, J and clone size are those of that table, while D and trimming were read from the DNA. The sample table records fewer than 110,000 clones; about four fifths of these occur just once. Of the sample, 9.5% to 15% is held by the ten largest clones.

In the germline V gene, CDR1 corresponds to SGDLS and CDR2 to YYNGEE. From the cysteine through the phenylalanine, the CDR3 covers 15 amino acids. The CDR3 DNA has 45 bases and is translated from base 1. Trimming at the junction amounts to 5 bases on V and 4 bases on J, and the germline ends lie 13 bases apart. As to this clone: The clone's antigen remains unknown. No base quality values were provided; no much bigger clone lies one nucleotide off.

The collaborating institutions used their own protocols to collect whole blood in K2EDTA tubes. For TCRbeta analysis, collaborators shipped samples in one of three forms: frozen whole blood, isolated PBMCs, or DNA extracted from either of those sample types. Rearrangement joined TRBV9 to TRBJ2-6, and possibly TRBD2, on 5 matching bases. This TCR derives from a human donor in a cohort sampled during active COVID-19. Sequenced sample: peripheral blood. The CDR3 region reads CASRGSRGGANVLTF. In nucleotide form, the sequence is TGTGCCAGCAGGGGAAGTCGGGGAGGGGCCAACGTCCTGACTTTC.